This T cell receptor beta chain was sequenced in a study of cytomegalovirus exposure and HLA in healthy donors. It was with 60 Vbeta and 13 Jbeta primers that the PCR ran. Profiling relied on immunoSEQ multiplex PCR, and the TCRdb table lists in-frame clones only, not all of them. The table shows some 200,000 clones, with approximately 84% occurring only once. General study points: The only immune exposure information that was available was CMV serostatus.

Regarding this clone: Antigen unknown.

In germline, CDR1 is GTSNPN, CDR2 SVGIG (reference sequence). CDR3 length: 13 residues. V was trimmed by 5 bases and J by 0 bases, leaving 8 bases between them. Sequences were obtained from PBMCs. This receptor was identified in a girl under three years old in good health and CMV-seronegative. The rearrangement joins TRBV30 to TRBJ1-3; a possible D gene is TRBD1 (5 bases). The CDR3 nucleotides read TGTGCCTGGGAGACAGTCTCTGGAAACACCATATATTTT. Its protein product is CAWETVSGNTIYF.